Shown below are 4 T cell receptor beta chains from a single sample sequenced in a study of shared clonotypes between healthy human individuals. Generated by immunoSEQ multiplex PCR, the TCRdb table keeps only in-frame clones and is missing some. The table has about 1 million clones, 70% to 80% seen once. Sequencing used memory CD4+ T cells sorted from blood. The sample's subset: CD45RA-negative fraction. Source of these receptors: a man between 18 and 29 years old in good health.

The V and J genes are TRBV6-5 and TRBJ1-3; the match to TRBD1 covers 7 bases. This CDR3 has 14 residues. Per germline, CDR1 MNHEY and CDR2 SVGAGI. Trimming removed 4 bases from V and 3 bases from J; junction bases left unmatched: 3. The CDR3 DNA follows: TGTGCCAGCAGTTCACAGGGGTATGGAAACACCATATATTTT. Protein sequence: CASSSQGYGNTIYF.

V is TRBV10-3 and J is TRBJ2-3; unclear D gene. Germline V gene sequence: CDR1 ENHRY, CDR2 SYGVKD. The CDR3 has 14 residues. The V gene lost 0 bases and the J gene lost 5 bases, with 9 bases spanning the gap. In nucleotides, the CDR3 is TGTGCCATCAGTGAGTCGACTTTTGGAGATACGCAGTATTTT. As protein: CAISESTFGDTQYF.

The chain couples TRBV29-1 to TRBJ2-5; 7 nucleotides align to TRBD1. This CDR3 spans 14 amino acids. Germline loops: CDR1 SQVTM, CDR2 ANQGSEA. J was trimmed by 2 bases and V by 4 bases; bases with no gene match: 7. The CDR3 loop reads CSVVLGGPQETQYF. The CDR3 nucleotides are TGCAGCGTTGTGTTAGGGGGCCCTCAAGAGACCCAGTACTTC.

The rearrangement uses TRBV5-4 and TRBJ2-5, with 7 bases matching TRBD1. Matching the DNA end better, TRBJ2-7 makes the J call doubtful. The germline gives CDR1 SGHNT, CDR2 YYREEE (reference sequence). The CDR3 loop spans 14 amino acids. The CDR3 region is CASSRRDRSYEQYF. CDR3 nucleotide sequence: TGTGCCAGCAGCCGCCGGGACAGATCCTACGAGCAGTACTTC.